This T cell receptor (beta chain) was profiled in a study of regulatory T cells in long-lasting Graves disease. This clonotype was seen many times. Its antigen is not identified. Time point reported: newly diagnosed GD, antithyroid drugs for less than 3 months. Extracted RNA from PBMCs served as the source of the TCR library. It was by American Thyroid Association guidelines that Graves' disease was diagnosed. Study results and caveats: More public clonotypes were shared by persistent patients (about 3,000) than by new patients (under 1,000). With persistent disease, TRBV28, TRBJ1-2 and TRBJ2-5 were the favored segments.

Relying on iRepertoire HTBI primers and Arm-PCR of CDR3 regions, the team built TCR beta libraries. TCRdb re-called the multiplex PCR reads through MiXCR, storing one row per CDR3 protein. In the table there are fewer than 400,000 distinct CDR3 sequences, about 20% of which are singletons. After removal of 8 bases from V and 3 bases from J, the junction contained 10 bases not matched to a gene. Germline V gene data show CDR1 as SNHLY and CDR2 as FYNNEI. The CDR3 length is 14 residues. The chain combines TRBV2 with TRBJ2-7; 7 nucleotides match TRBD1. This sequence originates from a female donor with Graves disease. The sequenced sample was peripheral blood mononuclear cells (PBMCs), obtained at new diagnosis, from a patient treated with antithyroid drugs. The DNA of the CDR3 is TGTGCCAGCCTCGCCGGGGACAGCCTCTACGAGCAGTACTTC. This gives the protein CASLAGDSLYEQYF.